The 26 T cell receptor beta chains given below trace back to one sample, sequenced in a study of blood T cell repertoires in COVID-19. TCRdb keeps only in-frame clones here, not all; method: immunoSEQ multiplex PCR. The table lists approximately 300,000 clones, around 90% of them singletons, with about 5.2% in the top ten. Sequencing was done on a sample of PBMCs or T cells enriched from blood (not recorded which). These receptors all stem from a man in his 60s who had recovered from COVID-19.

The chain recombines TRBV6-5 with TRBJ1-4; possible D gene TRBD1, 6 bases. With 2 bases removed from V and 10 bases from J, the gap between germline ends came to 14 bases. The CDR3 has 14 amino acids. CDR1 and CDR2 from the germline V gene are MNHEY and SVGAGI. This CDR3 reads CASSYEGVGGKLFF. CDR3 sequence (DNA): TGTGCCAGCAGTTACGAGGGGGTAGGAGGAAAACTGTTTTTT.

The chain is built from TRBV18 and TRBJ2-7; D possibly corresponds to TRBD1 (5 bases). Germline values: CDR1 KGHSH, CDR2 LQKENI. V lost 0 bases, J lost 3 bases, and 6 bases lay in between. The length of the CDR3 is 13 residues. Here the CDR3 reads CASSPPQGYEQYF. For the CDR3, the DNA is TGTGCCAGCTCACCACCCCAGGGCTACGAGCAGTACTTC.

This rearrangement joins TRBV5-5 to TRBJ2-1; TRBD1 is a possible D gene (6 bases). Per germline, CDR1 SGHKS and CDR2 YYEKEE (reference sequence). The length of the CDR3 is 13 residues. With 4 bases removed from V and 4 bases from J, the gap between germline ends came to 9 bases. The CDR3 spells CASSEGGYNEQFF. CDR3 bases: TGTGCCAGCAGCGAAGGGGGATACAATGAGCAGTTCTTC.

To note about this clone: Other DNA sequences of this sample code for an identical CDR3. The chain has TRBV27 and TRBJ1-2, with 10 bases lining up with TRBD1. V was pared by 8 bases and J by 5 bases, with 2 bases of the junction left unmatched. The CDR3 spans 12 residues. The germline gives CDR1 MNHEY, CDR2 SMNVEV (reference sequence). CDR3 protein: CASSGQGYGYTF. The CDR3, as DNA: TGTGCCAGCTCGGGACAGGGGTATGGCTACACCTTC.

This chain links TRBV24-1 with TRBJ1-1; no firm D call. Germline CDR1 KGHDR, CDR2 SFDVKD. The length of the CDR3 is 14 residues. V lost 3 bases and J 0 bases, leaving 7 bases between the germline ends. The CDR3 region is CATSDPTMNTEAFF. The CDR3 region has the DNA TGTGCCACCAGTGATCCCACAATGAACACTGAAGCTTTCTTT.

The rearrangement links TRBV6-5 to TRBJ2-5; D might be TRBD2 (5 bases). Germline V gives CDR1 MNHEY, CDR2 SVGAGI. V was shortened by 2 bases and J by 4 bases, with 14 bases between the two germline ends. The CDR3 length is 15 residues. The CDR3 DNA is TGTGCCAGCAGTTACGGCTACGGACTGGGAGAGACCCAGTACTTC. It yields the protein CASSYGYGLGETQYF.

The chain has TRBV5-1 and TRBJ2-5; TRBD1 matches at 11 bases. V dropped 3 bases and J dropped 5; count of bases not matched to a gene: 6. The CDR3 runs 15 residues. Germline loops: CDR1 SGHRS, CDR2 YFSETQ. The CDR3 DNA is TGCGCCAGCAGCTCGAGGACAGGGGGCAAGGAGACCCAGTACTTC. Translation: CASSSRTGGKETQYF.

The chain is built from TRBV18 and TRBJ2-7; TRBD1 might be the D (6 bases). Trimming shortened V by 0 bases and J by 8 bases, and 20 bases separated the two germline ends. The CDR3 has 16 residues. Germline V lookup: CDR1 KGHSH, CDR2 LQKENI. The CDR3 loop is CASSPPRGTHLPQQYF. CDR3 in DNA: TGTGCCAGCTCACCACCGAGGGGGACCCACCTTCCCCAGCAGTACTTC. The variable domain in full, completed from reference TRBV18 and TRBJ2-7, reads NAGVMQNPRHLVRRRGQEARLRCSPMKGHSHVYWYRQLPEEGLKFMVYLQKENIIDESGMPKERFSAEFPKEGPSILRIQQVVRGDSAAYFCASSPPRGTHLPQQYFGPGTRLTVT.

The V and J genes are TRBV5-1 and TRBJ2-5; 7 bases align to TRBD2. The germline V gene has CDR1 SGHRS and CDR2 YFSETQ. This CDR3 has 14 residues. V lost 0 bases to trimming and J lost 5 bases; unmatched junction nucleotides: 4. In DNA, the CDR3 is TGCGCCAGCAGCTTGGACAGCGGGACCGAGACCCAGTACTTC. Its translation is CASSLDSGTETQYF.

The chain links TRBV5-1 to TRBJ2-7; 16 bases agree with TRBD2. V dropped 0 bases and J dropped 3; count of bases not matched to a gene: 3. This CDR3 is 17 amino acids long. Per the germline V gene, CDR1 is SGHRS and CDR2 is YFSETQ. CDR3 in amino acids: CASSLGGLAGGSYEQYF. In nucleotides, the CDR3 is TGCGCCAGCAGCTTGGGGGGACTAGCGGGAGGGAGCTACGAGCAGTACTTC. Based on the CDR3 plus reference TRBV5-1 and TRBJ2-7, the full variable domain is KAGVTQTPRYLIKTRGQQVTLSCSPISGHRSVSWYQQTPGQGLQFLFEYFSETQRNKGNFPGRFSGRQFSNSRSEMNVSTLELGDSALYLCASSLGGLAGGSYEQYFGPGTRLTVT.

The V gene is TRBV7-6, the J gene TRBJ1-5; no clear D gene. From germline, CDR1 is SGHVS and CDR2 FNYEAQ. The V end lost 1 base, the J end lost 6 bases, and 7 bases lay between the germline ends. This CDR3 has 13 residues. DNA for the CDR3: TGTGCCAGCAGCTTAGGGGCAACTCAGCCCCAGCATTTT. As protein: CASSLGATQPQHF. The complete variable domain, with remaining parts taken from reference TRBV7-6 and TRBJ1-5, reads GAGVSQSPRYKVTKRGQDVALRCDPISGHVSLYWYRQALGQGPEFLTYFNYEAQQDKSGLPNDRFSAERPEGSISTLTIQRTEQRDSAMYRCASSLGATQPQHFGDGTRLSIL.

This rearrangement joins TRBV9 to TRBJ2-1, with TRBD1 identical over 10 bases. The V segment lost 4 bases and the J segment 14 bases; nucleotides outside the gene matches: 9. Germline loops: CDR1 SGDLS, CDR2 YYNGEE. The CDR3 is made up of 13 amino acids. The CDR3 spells CASSLGTGDSEFF. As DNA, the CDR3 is TGTGCCAGCAGCTTAGGGACAGGGGATAGTGAGTTCTTC.

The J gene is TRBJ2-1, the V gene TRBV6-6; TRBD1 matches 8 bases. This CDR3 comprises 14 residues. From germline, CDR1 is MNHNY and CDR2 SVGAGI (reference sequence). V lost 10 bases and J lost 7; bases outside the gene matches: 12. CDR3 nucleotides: TGTGCCACCATCAGGGGGCGCCCGAGTAATGAGCAGTTCTTC. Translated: CATIRGRPSNEQFF.

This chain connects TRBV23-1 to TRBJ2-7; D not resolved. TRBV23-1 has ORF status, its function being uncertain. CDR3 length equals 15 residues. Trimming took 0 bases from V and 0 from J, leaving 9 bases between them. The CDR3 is CASSQSLRSSYEQYF. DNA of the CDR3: TGCGCCAGCAGTCAATCCTTGCGGAGCTCCTACGAGCAGTACTTC.

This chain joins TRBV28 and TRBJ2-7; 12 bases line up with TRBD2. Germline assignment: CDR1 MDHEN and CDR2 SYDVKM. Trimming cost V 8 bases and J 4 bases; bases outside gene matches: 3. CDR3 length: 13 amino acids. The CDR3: CASGLAGSYEQYF. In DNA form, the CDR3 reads TGTGCCAGCGGACTAGCGGGATCGTACGAGCAGTACTTC.

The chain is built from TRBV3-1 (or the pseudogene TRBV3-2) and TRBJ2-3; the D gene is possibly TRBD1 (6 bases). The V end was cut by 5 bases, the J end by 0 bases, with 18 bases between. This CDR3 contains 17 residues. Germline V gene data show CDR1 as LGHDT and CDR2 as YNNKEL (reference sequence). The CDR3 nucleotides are TGTGCCAGCAGCTACCCCCAGGGGCAGAGAAGCACAGATACGCAGTATTTT. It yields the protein CASSYPQGQRSTDTQYF.

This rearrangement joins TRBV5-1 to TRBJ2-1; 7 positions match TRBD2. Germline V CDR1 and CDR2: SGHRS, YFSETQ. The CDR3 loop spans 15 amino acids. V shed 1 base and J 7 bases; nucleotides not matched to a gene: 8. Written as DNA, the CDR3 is TGCGCCAGCAGCTTGCTGGCGGGAGAGGGGAATGAGCAGTTCTTC. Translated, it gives CASSLLAGEGNEQFF. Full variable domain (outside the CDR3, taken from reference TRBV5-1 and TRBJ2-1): KAGVTQTPRYLIKTRGQQVTLSCSPISGHRSVSWYQQTPGQGLQFLFEYFSETQRNKGNFPGRFSGRQFSNSRSEMNVSTLELGDSALYLCASSLLAGEGNEQFFGPGTRLTVL.

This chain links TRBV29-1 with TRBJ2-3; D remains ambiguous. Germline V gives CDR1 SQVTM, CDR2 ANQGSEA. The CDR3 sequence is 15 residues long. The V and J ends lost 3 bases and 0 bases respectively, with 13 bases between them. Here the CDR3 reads CSVDSENLSTDTQYF. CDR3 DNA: TGCAGCGTTGATAGTGAAAACCTAAGCACAGATACGCAGTATTTT.

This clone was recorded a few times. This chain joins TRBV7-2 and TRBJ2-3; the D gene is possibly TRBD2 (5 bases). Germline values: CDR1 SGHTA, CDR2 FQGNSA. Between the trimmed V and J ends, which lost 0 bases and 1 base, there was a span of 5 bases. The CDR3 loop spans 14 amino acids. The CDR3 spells CASSLAGGTDTQYF. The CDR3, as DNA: TGTGCCAGCAGCTTAGCGGGAGGCACAGATACGCAGTATTTT.

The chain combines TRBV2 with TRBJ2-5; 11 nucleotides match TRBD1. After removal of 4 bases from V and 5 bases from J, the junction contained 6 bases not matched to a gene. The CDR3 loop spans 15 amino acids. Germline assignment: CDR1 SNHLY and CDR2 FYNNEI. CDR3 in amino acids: CASSGPRTGGETQYF. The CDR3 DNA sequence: TGTGCCAGCAGTGGGCCGAGGACAGGGGGCGAGACCCAGTACTTC.

DNA of the CDR3: TGTGCCAGCAGCTTAGGGACAGCTCTTCCCTACGAGCAGTACTTC. Its translation: CASSLGTALPYEQYF. The V call is TRBV11-2, the J call TRBJ2-7; possibly TRBD1 for D (6 bases). The CDR3 runs 15 residues. The V and J ends lost 1 base and 2 bases respectively, with 12 bases between them. Germline-derived CDR1 and CDR2 are SGHAT and FQNNGV.

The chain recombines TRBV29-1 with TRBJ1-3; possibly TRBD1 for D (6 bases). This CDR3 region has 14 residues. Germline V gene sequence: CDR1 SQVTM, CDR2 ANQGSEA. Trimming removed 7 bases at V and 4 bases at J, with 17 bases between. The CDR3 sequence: CSAKTGSGGNTIYF. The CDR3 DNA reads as TGCAGCGCCAAAACAGGGTCGGGAGGAAACACCATATATTTT.

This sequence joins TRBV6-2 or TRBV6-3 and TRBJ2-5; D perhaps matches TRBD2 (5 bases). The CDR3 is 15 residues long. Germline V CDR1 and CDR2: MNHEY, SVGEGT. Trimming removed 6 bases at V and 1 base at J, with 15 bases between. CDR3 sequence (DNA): TGTGCCAGCAGCCCCGAGGGCGCCCTCCAAGAGACCCAGTACTTC. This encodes CASSPEGALQETQYF.

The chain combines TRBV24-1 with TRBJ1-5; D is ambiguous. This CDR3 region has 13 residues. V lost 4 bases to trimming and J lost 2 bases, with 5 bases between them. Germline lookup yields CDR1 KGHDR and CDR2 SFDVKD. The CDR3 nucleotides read TGTGCCACCAGTGACCATGGCAATCAGCCCCAGCATTTT. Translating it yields CATSDHGNQPQHF.

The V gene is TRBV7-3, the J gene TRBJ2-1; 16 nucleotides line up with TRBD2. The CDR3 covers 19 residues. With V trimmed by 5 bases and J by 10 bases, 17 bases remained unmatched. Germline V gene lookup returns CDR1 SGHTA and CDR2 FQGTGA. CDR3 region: CASSPRLGQPGLAGGEQFF. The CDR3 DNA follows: TGTGCCAGCAGCCCTAGACTGGGACAGCCGGGACTAGCGGGAGGGGAGCAGTTCTTC.

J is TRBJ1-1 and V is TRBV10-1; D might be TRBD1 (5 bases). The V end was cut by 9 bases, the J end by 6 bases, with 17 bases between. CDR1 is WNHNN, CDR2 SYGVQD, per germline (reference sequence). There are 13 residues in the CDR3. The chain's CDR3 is CASVETRGAEAFF. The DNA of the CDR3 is TGCGCCAGTGTTGAGACCCGGGGGGCTGAAGCTTTCTTT.